This T cell receptor (beta chain) was documented in a study of human T cells and chemical hapten exposure. General study points: The donor cohort had alopecia, so its immune response may not match that of healthy people.

This clonotype has a count of ten or more. As yet, its antigen is unknown. TCRdb itself ran the RACE reads through MiXCR, one entry per CDR3 protein. The data hold some 90,000 distinct CDR3 sequences, with roughly an eighth observed a single time. As to time point: patch test 2, 6 weeks after DPC sensitization. This sample's treatment: therapeutic diphenylcyclopropenone sensitization with weekly scalp DPC. The V gene's germline CDR1 is MGHRA and CDR2 YSYEKL. The V segment lost 0 bases and the J segment 8 bases; nucleotides outside the gene matches: 10. The CDR3 is 16 amino acids. This material consisted of whole blood, taken in connection with sensitization to the hapten diphenylcyclopropenone (DPC). The sequence was obtained from a woman aged 40 to 55 with alopecia areata. Some clones in this sample may be carry-over from other donors' samples. This rearrangement joins TRBV4-1 to TRBJ1-5, with 7 positions matching TRBD1. CDR3 amino acids: CASSQERTGELKPQHF. Here the CDR3 DNA reads TGCGCCAGCAGCCAAGAGCGAACAGGGGAATTGAAGCCCCAGCATTTT.